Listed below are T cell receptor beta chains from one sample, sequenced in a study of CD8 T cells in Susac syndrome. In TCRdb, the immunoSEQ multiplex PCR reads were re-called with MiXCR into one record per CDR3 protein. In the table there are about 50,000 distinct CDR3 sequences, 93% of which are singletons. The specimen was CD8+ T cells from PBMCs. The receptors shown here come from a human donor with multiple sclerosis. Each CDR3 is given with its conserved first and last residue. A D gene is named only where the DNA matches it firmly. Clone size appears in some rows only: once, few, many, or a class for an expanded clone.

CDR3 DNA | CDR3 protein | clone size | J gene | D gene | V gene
TGTGCCAGCAGCTTAGGAACAGTCCTATACAATGAGCAGTTCTTC | CASSLGTVLYNEQFF | NA | TRBJ2-1 | NA | TRBV7-9
TGTGCCAGCCGGGACAGACTCTATGGCTACACCTTC | CASRDRLYGYTF | NA | TRBJ1-2 | TRBD1 | TRBV27
TGCAGTGCTAGAGATATTATGGGGAGCACAGATACGCAGTATTTT | CSARDIMGSTDTQYF | NA | TRBJ2-3 | NA | TRBV20-1
TGCGCCAGCGGACAGGGGGACTACGAGCAGTACTTC | CASGQGDYEQYF | NA | TRBJ2-7 | TRBD1 | TRBV10-1
TGTGCCAGCAGTGGGCGGGGTCGGGGAGAGACCCAGTACTTC | CASSGRGRGETQYF | NA | TRBJ2-5 | NA | TRBV27
TGTGCCAGCAGCCGGACGGAACACTACGAGCAGTACTTC | CASSRTEHYEQYF | NA | TRBJ2-7 | NA | TRBV5-6
TGTGCCAGCAGCCAAGTGATGGACAGAGATACGCAGTATTTT | CASSQVMDRDTQYF | NA | TRBJ2-3 | NA | TRBV4-2
TGCAGTGCTAGTGGTAGCGGGGGGGCCGAGGCCTACAATGAGCAGTTCTTC | CSASGSGGAEAYNEQFF | NA | TRBJ2-1 | TRBD2 | TRBV20-1
TGCAGCGTTCCGACAGTCACCGGGGAGCTGTTTTTT | CSVPTVTGELFF | NA | TRBJ2-2 | NA | TRBV29-1
TGTGCCAGCAGTGACGGCGTGGAGACAGGGGTAGATACGCAGTATTTT | CASSDGVETGVDTQYF | NA | TRBJ2-3 | TRBD1 | TRBV6-4
TGTGCCAGCAGCCAAGTATTCAAATGGGACAGGGGGGTCAATGAGCAGTTCTTC | CASSQVFKWDRGVNEQFF | NA | TRBJ2-1 | TRBD1 | TRBV3-1
TGTGCCAGCAGCTGGGCGGGGGAGGCTAACGGCTACACCTTC | CASSWAGEANGYTF | NA | TRBJ1-2 | NA | TRBV7-2
TGTGCCAGCAGCCAAGAACCCAGGGGTGGGTACATTCAGTACTTC | CASSQEPRGGYIQYF | NA | TRBJ2-4 | NA | TRBV3-1
TGCAGCGTTGAAGATCGGCAGGGGCCAGATACGCAGTATTTT | CSVEDRQGPDTQYF | NA | TRBJ2-3 | NA | TRBV29-1
TGTGCCTCGGGGGGCTATGGCTACACCTTC | CASGGYGYTF | NA | TRBJ1-2 | NA | TRBV7-9
TGTGCCAGTAGTATTTTCGAGAACACTGAAGCTTTCTTT | CASSIFENTEAFF | NA | TRBJ1-1 | NA | TRBV19
TGTGCCAGCAGTTTAGGGCCAGGCAACGTCCTGACTTTC | CASSLGPGNVLTF | NA | TRBJ2-6 | NA | TRBV27
TGTGCCAGCAGTGAAGTGGGCATAGGAAACACCATATATTTT | CASSEVGIGNTIYF | NA | TRBJ1-3 | NA | TRBV6-1
TGTGCCAGCAGTATCTCACAGTCCCGAAGCGAAGCTTTCTTT | CASSISQSRSEAFF | NA | TRBJ1-1 | NA | TRBV5-6
TGCAGTGCTCCGGACTCGATGGGCGGGGAGCTGTTTTTT | CSAPDSMGGELFF | NA | TRBJ2-2 | NA | TRBV20-1
TGTGCCAGTAGTATAATGGGGGTTCAGTACTTC | CASSIMGVQYF | once | TRBJ2-5 | NA | TRBV19
TGTGCCAGCAGCTTAGACCTAGCGGGGGAAGAGACCCAGTACTTC | CASSLDLAGEETQYF | NA | TRBJ2-5 | TRBD2 | TRBV7-8
TGTGCCAGCAGCTTATCCCACCAAGAGACCCAGTACTTC | CASSLSHQETQYF | few | TRBJ2-5 | NA | TRBV7-3
TGTGCCAGCAGCTTAAGACCCAGCGGGGGACCCCCTAGCACAGATACGCAGTATTTT | CASSLRPSGGPPSTDTQYF | once | TRBJ2-3 | TRBD2 | TRBV7-3
TGCGCCAGCAGCCAGACAGGGATTAATGAGCAGTTCTTC | CASSQTGINEQFF | NA | TRBJ2-1 | TRBD1 | TRBV5-1
TGTGCCAGCAGTTTTGAGAAGTCCGCCTACGAGCAGTACTTC | CASSFEKSAYEQYF | NA | TRBJ2-7 | NA | TRBV27
TGTGCCAGCAGCTCGCCCGGGACCGGGTCTGGGGAGCAGTACTTC | CASSSPGTGSGEQYF | NA | TRBJ2-7 | NA | TRBV7-9
TGTGCCATCAGCCTGGTGGGGGGTACGACTAGCGGGGGGTACGAGCAGTACTTC | CAISLVGGTTSGGYEQYF | NA | TRBJ2-7 | TRBD2 | TRBV10-3
TGTGCCAGCAGTTTATTAGCGGGGGGACCGAAAGACTCCTACAATGAGCAGTTCTTC | CASSLLAGGPKDSYNEQFF | NA | TRBJ2-1 | TRBD2 | TRBV27
TGTGCCAGCAGCCCAGCTACTGAAGCTTTCTTT | CASSPATEAFF | NA | TRBJ1-1 | NA | TRBV25-1
TGTGCCAGCAGTTTTCGGAACGAGCAGTACTTC | CASSFRNEQYF | NA | TRBJ2-7 | NA | TRBV28
TGTGCCAGCAGCTTAAGGCAGATGACTAATGAAAAACTGTTTTTT | CASSLRQMTNEKLFF | once | TRBJ1-4 | NA | TRBV11-2
TGTGCCAGCAGTATAATAGGAAGTGAGCAGTTCTTC | CASSIIGSEQFF | NA | TRBJ2-1 | NA | TRBV27
TGTGCCAGCAGTTACTCGAGGCTGACTGGGAATGAGCAGTTCTTC | CASSYSRLTGNEQFF | NA | TRBJ2-1 | NA | TRBV6-5
TGTGCCATCCGGGACAACACTGAAGCTTTCTTT | CAIRDNTEAFF | once | TRBJ1-1 | NA | TRBV13
TGTGCCAGCAGCGTAGAGGTGAACACTGAAGCTTTCTTT | CASSVEVNTEAFF | NA | TRBJ1-1 | NA | TRBV9
TGCGCCAGCAGCGAGGAATGGTCCTACGAGCAGTACTTC | CASSEEWSYEQYF | NA | TRBJ2-7 | NA | TRBV4-1
TGTGCCAGCAGCTCCGGCCCCCAGGGAACTAATGAAAAACTGTTTTTT | CASSSGPQGTNEKLFF | NA | TRBJ1-4 | NA | TRBV13
TGTGCCAGCAGTCAATACGCAGGGAAGTGGGAGACCCAGTACTTC | CASSQYAGKWETQYF | NA | TRBJ2-5 | NA | TRBV27
TGTGCCAGCAGAAAGGACAGGGATACTGAAGCTTTCTTT | CASRKDRDTEAFF | NA | TRBJ1-1 | TRBD1 | TRBV7-9
TGTGCCAGCAGTCCAGGGTTTTCTGGGGCCAACGTCCTGACTTTC | CASSPGFSGANVLTF | few | TRBJ2-6 | NA | TRBV6-1
TGCGCCAGCAGCTTGACCGGGACAGGGACCTACGAGCAGTACTTC | CASSLTGTGTYEQYF | NA | TRBJ2-7 | TRBD1 | TRBV5-1
TGTGCCAGCAGCATCTTGGACGGTTACCGGCAGTTCTTC | CASSILDGYRQFF | once | TRBJ2-1 | NA | TRBV11-2